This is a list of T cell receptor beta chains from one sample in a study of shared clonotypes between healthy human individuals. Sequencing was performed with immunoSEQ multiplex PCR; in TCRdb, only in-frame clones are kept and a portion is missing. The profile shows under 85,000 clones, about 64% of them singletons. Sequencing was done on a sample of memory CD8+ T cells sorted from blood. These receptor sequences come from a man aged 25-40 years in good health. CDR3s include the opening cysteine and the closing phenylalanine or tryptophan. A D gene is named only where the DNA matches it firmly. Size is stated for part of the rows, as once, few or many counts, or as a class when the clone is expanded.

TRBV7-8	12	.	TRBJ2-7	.	CASSPPGVEQYF	TGTGCCAGCAGCCCCCCCGGGGTGGAGCAGTACTTC
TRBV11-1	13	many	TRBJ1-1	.	CASSIGPMTEAFF	TGTGCCAGCAGCATTGGGCCCATGACTGAAGCTTTCTTT
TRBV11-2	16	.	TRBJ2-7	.	CASSLGRGRGSYEQYF	TGTGCCAGCAGCTTGGGGCGGGGAAGGGGGTCCTACGAGCAGTACTTC
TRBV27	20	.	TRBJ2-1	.	CASSLSPLGGSGTSTLKQFF	TGTGCCAGCAGTTTATCTCCCCTCGGAGGCAGCGGAACTTCTACCTTGAAGCAGTTCTTC
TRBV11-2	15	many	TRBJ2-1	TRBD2	CASSLGLAGESEQFF	TGTGCCAGCAGCTTAGGGCTAGCGGGAGAAAGTGAGCAGTTCTTC
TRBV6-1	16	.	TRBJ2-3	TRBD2	CASSEASGLGVDTQYF	TGTGCCAGCAGTGAAGCTTCCGGACTAGGGGTCGATACGCAGTATTTT
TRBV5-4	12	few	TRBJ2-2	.	CASKGSSGELFF	TGTGCCAGCAAGGGGTCCTCCGGGGAGCTGTTTTTT
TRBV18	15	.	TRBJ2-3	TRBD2	CASSLGLAGDYTQYF	TGTGCCAGCTCACTCGGACTAGCGGGAGATTATACGCAGTATTTT
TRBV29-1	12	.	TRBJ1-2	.	CSVDDTGYGYTF	TGCAGCGTGGACGATACAGGCTATGGCTACACCTTC
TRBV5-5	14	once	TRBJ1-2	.	CASSAHPGDYGYTF	TGTGCCAGCAGCGCCCACCCGGGGGACTATGGCTACACCTTC
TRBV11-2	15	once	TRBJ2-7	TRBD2	CASSRGLAGDREQYF	TGTGCCAGCAGCCGAGGACTAGCGGGAGACCGCGAGCAGTACTTC
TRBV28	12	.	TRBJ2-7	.	CASSYDTYEQYF	TGTGCCAGCAGTTACGACACGTACGAGCAGTACTTC
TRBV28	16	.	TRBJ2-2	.	CASSRRKTSDTGELFF	TGTGCCAGCAGTCGGCGGAAGACGTCGGACACCGGGGAGCTGTTTTTT
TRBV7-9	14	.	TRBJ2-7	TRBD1	CACQGGTGVYEQYF	TGTGCCTGTCAAGGCGGGACAGGGGTCTACGAGCAGTACTTC
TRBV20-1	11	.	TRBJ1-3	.	CSAGSGNTIYF	TGCAGTGCAGGCTCTGGAAACACCATATATTTT
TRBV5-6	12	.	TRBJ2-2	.	CASSLGAGELFF	TGTGCCAGCAGCTTGGGGGCCGGGGAGCTGTTTTTT
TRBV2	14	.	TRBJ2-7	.	CASRFRLGTYEQYF	TGTGCCAGCAGGTTCCGACTAGGAACCTACGAGCAGTACTTC
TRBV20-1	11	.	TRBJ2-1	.	CSARGFNEQFF	TGCAGTGCTAGAGGCTTCAATGAGCAGTTCTTC
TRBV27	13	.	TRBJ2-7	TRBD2	CASSLGLVTEQYF	TGTGCCAGCAGTTTGGGACTAGTCACCGAGCAGTACTTC
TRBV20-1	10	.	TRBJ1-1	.	CSASQIEAFF	TGCAGTGCTAGTCAGATTGAAGCTTTCTTT
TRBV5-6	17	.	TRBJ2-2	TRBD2	CASSLGISGRWTGELFF	TGTGCCAGCAGCTTGGGGATTAGCGGGAGGTGGACCGGGGAGCTGTTTTTT
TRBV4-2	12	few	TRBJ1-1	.	CASSLFSTEAFF	TGTGCCAGCAGCTTATTCTCCACTGAAGCTTTCTTT
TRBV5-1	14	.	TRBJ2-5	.	CASSSVAGKETQYF	TGCGCCAGCAGCTCCGTTGCGGGCAAAGAGACCCAGTACTTC
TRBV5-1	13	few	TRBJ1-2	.	CASSFRQGEGYTF	TGCGCCAGCAGCTTTCGGCAGGGCGAGGGCTACACCTTC
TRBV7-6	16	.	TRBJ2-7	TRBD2	CASSEIAGPSSYEQYF	TGTGCCAGCAGCGAAATAGCGGGACCAAGCTCCTACGAGCAGTACTTC
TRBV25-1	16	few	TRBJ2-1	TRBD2	CASSELTSGLYNEQFF	TGTGCCAGCAGTGAGTTGACTAGCGGACTCTACAATGAGCAGTTCTTC
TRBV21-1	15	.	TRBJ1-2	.	CASSKAVSRPYGYTF	TGTGCCAGCAGCAAAGCTGTATCCCGCCCCTATGGCTACACCTTC